This TCR beta chain was sequenced during a study of cytomegalovirus exposure and HLA in healthy donors. CDR1 SGHRS and CDR2 YFSETQ come from the germline V gene. The trim removed 2 bases at V and 3 bases at J, leaving 9 bases unmatched. The CDR3 loop spans 17 amino acids. The method was immunoSEQ multiplex PCR; TCRdb's version includes in-frame clones alone and lacks a portion of them. Of roughly 150,000 clones listed, around nine tenths were seen once; the top ten hold about 2.2%. Study outcomes and limitations: Diagnosis of cytomegalovirus status made by the classifier reportedly showed high specificity and sensitivity.

As regards this clone: The antigen is unknown.

This TCR was recovered from a woman between 18 and 30 years old in good health and CMV-seronegative. The chain employs TRBV5-1 and TRBJ2-2; 8 bases agree with TRBD1. What was sequenced was PBMCs. CDR3 sequence (DNA): TGCGCCAGCAGCTTCTCAGCTGGACAGGGCGACACCGGGGAGCTGTTTTTT. This gives the protein CASSFSAGQGDTGELFF.